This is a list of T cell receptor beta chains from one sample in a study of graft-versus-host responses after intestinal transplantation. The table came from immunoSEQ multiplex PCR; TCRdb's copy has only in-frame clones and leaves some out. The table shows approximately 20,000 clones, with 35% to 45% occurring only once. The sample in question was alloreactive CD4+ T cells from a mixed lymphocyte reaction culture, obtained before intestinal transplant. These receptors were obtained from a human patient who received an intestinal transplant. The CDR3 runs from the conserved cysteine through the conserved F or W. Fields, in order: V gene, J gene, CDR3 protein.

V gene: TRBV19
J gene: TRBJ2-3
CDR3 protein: CASSIDAPKLAGGMNTQYF

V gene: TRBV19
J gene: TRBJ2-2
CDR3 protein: CASSTGAVRTGELFF

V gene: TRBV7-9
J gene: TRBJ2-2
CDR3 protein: CASSLGARRTGELFF

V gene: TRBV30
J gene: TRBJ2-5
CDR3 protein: CAFSSGYGKQYF

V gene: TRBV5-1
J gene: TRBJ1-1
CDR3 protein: CASGDSNPEAFF

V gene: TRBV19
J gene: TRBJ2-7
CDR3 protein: CASSIGGQGKVRSYEQYF

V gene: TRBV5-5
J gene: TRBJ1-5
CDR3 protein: CASSSVKSNQPQHF

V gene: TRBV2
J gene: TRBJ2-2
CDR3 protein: CASILESNTGELFF

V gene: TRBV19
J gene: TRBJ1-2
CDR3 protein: CASSTTALHGRGTF

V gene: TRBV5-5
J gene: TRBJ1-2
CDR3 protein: CASYVGLSRKTYGYTF

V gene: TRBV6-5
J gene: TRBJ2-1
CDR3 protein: CASSYGTGGGREQFF

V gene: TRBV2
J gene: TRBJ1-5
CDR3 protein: CASRADRALYWPQHF

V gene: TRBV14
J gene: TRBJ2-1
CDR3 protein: CASSQRGQVYNEQFF

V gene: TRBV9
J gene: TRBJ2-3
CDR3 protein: CASSVSSRQGTDTQYF

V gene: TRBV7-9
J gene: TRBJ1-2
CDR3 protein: CASSLAPRANYGYTF

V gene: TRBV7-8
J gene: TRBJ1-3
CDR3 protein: CASSQRGQRISGNTIYF

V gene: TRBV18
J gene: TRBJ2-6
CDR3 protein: CASSFRQGGIPGANVLTF

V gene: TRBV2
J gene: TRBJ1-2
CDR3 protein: CASAGTGGRYGYTF

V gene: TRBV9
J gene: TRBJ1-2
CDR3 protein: CASSSLRDRFYGYTF

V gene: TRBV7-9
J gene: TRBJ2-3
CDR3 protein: CASSLIWVGDTQYF

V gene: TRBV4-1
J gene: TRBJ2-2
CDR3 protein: CASSQEGDRVTGELFF

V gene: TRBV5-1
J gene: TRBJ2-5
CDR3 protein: CASSPGGLETQYF

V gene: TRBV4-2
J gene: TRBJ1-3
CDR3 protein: CASSQVGGGSGNTIYF

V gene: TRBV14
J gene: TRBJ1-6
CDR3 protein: CASSQRGRGPGYNSPLHF

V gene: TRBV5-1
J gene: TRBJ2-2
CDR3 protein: CASSYGRSFTGELFF

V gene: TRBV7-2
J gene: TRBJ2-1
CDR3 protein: CASSLFRSSGYNEQFF

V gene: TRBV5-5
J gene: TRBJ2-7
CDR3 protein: CASSLVVVPNEQYF

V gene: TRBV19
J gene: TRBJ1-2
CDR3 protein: CASSIGGISYGYTF

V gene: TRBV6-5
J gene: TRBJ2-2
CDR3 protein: CASSYVAASGELFF

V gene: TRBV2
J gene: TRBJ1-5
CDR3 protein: CASTRDSSNQPQHF

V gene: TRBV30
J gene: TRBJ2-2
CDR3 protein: CAWSVLYTGELFF

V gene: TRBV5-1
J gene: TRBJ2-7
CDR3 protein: CASSAGLAGGSSEQYF

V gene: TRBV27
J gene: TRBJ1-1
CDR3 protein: CASSPNGGTEAFF

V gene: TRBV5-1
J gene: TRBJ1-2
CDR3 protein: CASSFRGRDGYTF

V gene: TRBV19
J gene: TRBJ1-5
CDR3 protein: CASNVGFLGGQPQHF

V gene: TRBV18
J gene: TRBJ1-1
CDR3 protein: CASSARQGDRGHTEAFF

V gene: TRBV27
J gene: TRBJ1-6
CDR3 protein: CASSPGSRQYSPLHF

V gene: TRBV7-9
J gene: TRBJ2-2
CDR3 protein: CASSFTGSGELFF

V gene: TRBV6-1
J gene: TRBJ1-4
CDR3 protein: CASSGFRDRAAEKLFF

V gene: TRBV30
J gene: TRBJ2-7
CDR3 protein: CASGTSNEQYF

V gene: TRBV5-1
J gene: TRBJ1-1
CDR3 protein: CASSFQTGTEAFF

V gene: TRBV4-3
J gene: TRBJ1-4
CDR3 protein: CASSHYRTAQEGKLFF

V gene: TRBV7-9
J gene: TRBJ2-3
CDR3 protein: CASSSGGGTDTQYF

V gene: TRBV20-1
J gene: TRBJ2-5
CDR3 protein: CSARTTGSQYF

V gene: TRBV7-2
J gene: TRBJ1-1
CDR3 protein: CASSLVRSTEAFF

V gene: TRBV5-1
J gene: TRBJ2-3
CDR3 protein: CASSELVRATDTQYF

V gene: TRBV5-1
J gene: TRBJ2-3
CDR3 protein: CASSLAQRGDTDTQYF

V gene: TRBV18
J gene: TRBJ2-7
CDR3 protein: CASSPRGNEQYF

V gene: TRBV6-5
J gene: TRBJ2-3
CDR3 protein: CASRRTGRTDTQYF

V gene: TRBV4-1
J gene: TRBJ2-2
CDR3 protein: CASSLGQTNTGELFF

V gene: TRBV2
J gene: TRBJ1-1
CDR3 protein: CASIKAPIMNTEAFF

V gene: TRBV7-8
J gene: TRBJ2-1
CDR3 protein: CASTYGTVGNEQFF

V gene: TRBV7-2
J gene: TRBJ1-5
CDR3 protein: CASSLPPQPQHF

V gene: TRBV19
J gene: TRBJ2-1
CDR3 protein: CASGSRGRRNYEQFF

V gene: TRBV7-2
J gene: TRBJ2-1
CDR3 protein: CASSETRLHFRSNEQFF